This TCR beta chain was recovered during a study of CD8 T cells in ankylosing spondylitis (dated by TCRdb to about 2017). Turning to the overall study: T cell receptor beta repertoires were profiled in healthy donors and ankylosing spondylitis patients so that disease-linked TCR variants could be found. In total, the full study cohort was made up of roughly 110 healthy donors and approximately 24 ankylosing spondylitis patients. Peripheral blood was sampled, and synovial fluid was also collected from ankylosing spondylitis patients.

This clonotype appeared a few times. The clone's antigen remains unknown. No base qualities exist here, and no much larger clone lies one base off it. Sequencing was performed on an Illumina HiSeq 2500. Quantitative 5'-RACE with molecular barcodes was used to prepare TCR beta libraries. As for the original processing: A new computational method, built on a probabilistic model of VDJ rearrangement, was used to identify disease-linked TCR variants. TCRdb reanalyzed the raw reads on its own, using fastp at Q25 for trimming and MiXCR for clone calling, and kept in-frame beta chains. When rows share a CDR3 protein, they turn into one entry using the most common DNA and genes. These V and J calls rely on TCRdb rather than the paper's analysis. This sample gives under 200,000 distinct CDR3 sequences in total; 9.5% to 10% of them show up just once. Over 13% of the sample belongs to the ten largest clones. The CDR3 spans 16 residues, from the cysteine through the phenylalanine. Only the CDR3 region is kept as DNA, spanning 48 bases read in frame from base 1. Relative to germline, V is 0 bases shorter and J is 4 bases shorter, with 16 bases between their ends. CDR1 and CDR2, per the germline V gene, are SGDLS and YYNGEE.

What the study reported, not specific to this receptor: The disease-linked clones were reported as significantly enriched in matched synovial fluid samples from ankylosing spondylitis patients. Some TCR beta motif variants had previously been reported in synovial fluid and blood of reactive arthritis patients, which suggested common disease-initiation mechanisms. A CD8+ phenotype was shown by the disease-linked clones, which were found at relatively low frequencies in peripheral blood. A TCR beta motif made up of several highly homologous amino acid variants appeared to be characteristic of blood from ankylosing spondylitis patients.

This chain joins TRBV9 to TRBJ1-1, with the D gene uncertain. Sequenced input: blood, either unsorted or a sorted T cell fraction (not recorded which). This receptor was obtained from a female donor with ankylosing spondylitis or in good health (not recorded which). The CDR3 here reads CASSVGSIQTPTEAFF. The DNA sequence follows: TGTGCCAGCAGCGTAGGAAGCATTCAAACCCCCACTGAAGCTTTCTTT.